This record concerns one T cell receptor beta chain sequence. Which antigen it targets is not known. Qualities for individual bases were not recorded, and no much larger clone is one base off. The data were obtained in a study of control samples from healthy donors and cancer patients (dated by TCRdb to about 2020). Library preparation used the immunoSEQ multiplex PCR assay. This immuneACCESS table, as held by TCRdb, lists in-frame sequences with V and J called but not all clones. Of the missing ones, under half trace to an unresolved V gene in checked studies; the others have no known cause. Across this sample there are about 100,000 clones, with 87% seen only once. 15% to 20% of the sample lies in the top ten. From a lookup of the germline V gene, CDR1 and CDR2 are SNHLY and FYNNEI. Taken from cysteine to phenylalanine, the CDR3 has 14 residues. Only the CDR3 DNA is retained, 42 bases long and in frame from the first base. V was cut back by 5 bases and J by 6 bases, leaving a gap of 15 bases between them.

The sequence was obtained from a woman in her 50s in good health. Sequenced material: blood. Rearrangement joined TRBV2 to TRBJ2-3; TRBD1 could be the D gene, as 6 bases match. The CDR3 protein: CASSPNTGSDTQYF. The nucleotides read TGTGCCAGCAGTCCTAATACAGGGTCGGATACGCAGTATTTT.